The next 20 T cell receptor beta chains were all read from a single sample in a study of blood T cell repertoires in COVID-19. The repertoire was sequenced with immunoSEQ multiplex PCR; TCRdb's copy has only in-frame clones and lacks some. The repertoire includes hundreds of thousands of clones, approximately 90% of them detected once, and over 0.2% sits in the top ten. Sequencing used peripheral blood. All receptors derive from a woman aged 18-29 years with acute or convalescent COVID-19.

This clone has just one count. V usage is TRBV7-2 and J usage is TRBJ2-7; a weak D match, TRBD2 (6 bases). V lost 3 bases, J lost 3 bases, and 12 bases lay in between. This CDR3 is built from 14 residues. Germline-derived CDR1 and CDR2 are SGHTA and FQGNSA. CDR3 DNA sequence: TGTGCCAGCAGCTTGGAGGGGTCTTTCTACGAGCAGTACTTC. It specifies CASSLEGSFYEQYF.

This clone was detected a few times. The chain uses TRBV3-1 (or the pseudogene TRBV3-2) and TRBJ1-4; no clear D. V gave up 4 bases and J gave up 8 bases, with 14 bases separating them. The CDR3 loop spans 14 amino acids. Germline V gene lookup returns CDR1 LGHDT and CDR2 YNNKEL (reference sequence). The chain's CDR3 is CASSLAPEAEKLFF. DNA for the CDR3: TGTGCCAGCAGCCTGGCCCCAGAGGCCGAAAAACTGTTTTTT.

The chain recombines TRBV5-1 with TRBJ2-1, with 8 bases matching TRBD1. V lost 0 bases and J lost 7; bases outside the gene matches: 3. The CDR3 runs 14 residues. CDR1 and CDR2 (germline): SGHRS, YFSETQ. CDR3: CASSLGQGRNEQFF. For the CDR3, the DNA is TGCGCCAGCAGCTTGGGACAGGGGCGGAATGAGCAGTTCTTC.

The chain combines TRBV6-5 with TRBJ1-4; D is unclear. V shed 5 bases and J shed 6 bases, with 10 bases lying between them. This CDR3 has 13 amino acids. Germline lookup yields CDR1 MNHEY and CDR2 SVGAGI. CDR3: CASSIGVYEKLFF. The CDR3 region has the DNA TGTGCCAGCAGTATAGGAGTTTATGAAAAACTGTTTTTT.

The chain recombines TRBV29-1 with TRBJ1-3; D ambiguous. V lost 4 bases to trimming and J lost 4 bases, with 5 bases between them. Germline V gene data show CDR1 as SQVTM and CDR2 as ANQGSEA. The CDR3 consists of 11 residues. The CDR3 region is CSVAIGNTIYF. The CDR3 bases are TGCAGCGTTGCTATCGGAAACACCATATATTTT. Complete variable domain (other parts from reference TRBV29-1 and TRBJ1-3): SAVISQKPSRDICQRGTSLTIQCQVDSQVTMMFWYRQQPGQSLTLIATANQGSEATYESGFVIDKFPISRPNLTFSTLTVSNMSPEDSSIYLCSVAIGNTIYFGEGSWLTVV.

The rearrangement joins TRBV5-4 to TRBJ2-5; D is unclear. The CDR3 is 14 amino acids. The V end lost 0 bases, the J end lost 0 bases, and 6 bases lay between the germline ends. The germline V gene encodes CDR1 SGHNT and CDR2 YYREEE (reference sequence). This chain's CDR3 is CASSLDLNQETQYF. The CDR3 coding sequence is TGTGCCAGCAGCTTGGACCTAAACCAAGAGACCCAGTACTTC.

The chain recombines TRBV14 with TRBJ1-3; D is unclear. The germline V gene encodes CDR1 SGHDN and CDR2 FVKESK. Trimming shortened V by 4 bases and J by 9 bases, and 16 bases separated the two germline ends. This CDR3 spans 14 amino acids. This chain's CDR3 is CASSRGRAGSTIYF. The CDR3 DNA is TGTGCCAGCAGCCGAGGGCGGGCCGGCAGCACCATATATTTT.

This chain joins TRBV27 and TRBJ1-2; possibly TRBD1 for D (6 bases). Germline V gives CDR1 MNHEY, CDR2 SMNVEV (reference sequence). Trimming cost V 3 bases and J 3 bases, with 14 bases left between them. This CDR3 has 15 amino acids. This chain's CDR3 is CASSLGGAGYYGYTF. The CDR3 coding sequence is TGTGCCAGCAGTTTGGGGGGGGCGGGATACTATGGCTACACCTTC.

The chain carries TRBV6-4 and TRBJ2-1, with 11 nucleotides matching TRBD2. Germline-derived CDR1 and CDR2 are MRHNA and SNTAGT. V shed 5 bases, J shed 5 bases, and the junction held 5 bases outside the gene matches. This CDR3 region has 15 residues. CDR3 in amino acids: CASSPLAGGDNEQFF. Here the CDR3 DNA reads TGTGCCAGCAGTCCGTTAGCGGGGGGGGACAATGAGCAGTTCTTC.

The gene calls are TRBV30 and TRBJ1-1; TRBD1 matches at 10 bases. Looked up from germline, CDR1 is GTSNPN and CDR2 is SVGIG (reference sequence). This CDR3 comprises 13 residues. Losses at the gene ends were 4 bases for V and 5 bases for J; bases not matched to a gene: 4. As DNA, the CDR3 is TGTGCCTGGACTTGGACAGGGGGAACTGAAGCTTTCTTT. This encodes CAWTWTGGTEAFF.

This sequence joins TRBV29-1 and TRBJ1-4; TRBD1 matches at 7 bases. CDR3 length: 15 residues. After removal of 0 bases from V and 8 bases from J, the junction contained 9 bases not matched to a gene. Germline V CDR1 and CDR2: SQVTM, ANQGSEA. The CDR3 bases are TGCAGCGTTGAAGACTACGGACAGGTACCCGAAAAACTGTTTTTT. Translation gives CSVEDYGQVPEKLFF.

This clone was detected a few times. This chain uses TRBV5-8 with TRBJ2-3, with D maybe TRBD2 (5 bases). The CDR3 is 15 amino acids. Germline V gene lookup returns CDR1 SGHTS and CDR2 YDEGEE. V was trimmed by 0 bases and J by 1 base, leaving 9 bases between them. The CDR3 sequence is CASSLGLARTDTQYF. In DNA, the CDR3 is TGTGCCAGCAGCTTGGGGCTAGCTCGCACAGATACGCAGTATTTT.

The CDR3 region is CAWSVPVIREKLFF. CDR3 DNA sequence: TGTGCCTGGAGTGTACCGGTGATTCGGGAAAAACTGTTTTTT. This chain connects TRBV30 to TRBJ1-4; D ambiguous. CDR1 and CDR2 (germline): GTSNPN, SVGIG (reference sequence). Trimming shortened V by 0 bases and J by 8 bases, and 13 bases separated the two germline ends. This CDR3 has 14 amino acids.

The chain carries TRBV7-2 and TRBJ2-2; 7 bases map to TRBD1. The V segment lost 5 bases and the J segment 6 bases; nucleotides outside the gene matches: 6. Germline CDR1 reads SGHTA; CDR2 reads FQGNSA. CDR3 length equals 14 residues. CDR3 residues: CASSPLGGAGELFF. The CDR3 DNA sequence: TGTGCCAGCAGCCCCCTAGGGGGCGCCGGGGAGCTGTTTTTT.

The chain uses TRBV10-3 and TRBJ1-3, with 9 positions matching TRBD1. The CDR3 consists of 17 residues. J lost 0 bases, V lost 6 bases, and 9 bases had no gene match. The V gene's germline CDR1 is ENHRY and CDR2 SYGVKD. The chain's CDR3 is CAISRTGERVSGNTIYF. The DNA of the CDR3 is TGTGCCATCAGCAGGACAGGGGAGAGGGTCTCTGGAAACACCATATATTTT.

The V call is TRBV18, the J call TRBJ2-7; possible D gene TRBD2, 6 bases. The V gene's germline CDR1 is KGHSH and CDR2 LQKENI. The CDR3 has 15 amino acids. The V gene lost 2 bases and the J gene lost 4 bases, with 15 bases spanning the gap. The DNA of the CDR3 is TGTGCCAGCTCACCAGACGGGGGACTCGGATACGAGCAGTACTTC. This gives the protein CASSPDGGLGYEQYF.

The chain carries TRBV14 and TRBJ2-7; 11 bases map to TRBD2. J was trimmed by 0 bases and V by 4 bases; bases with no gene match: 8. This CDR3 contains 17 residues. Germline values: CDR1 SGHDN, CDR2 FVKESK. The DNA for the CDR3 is TGTGCCAGCAGCCCCCAACGACTAGCGGGGACCTCCTACGAGCAGTACTTC. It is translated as CASSPQRLAGTSYEQYF.

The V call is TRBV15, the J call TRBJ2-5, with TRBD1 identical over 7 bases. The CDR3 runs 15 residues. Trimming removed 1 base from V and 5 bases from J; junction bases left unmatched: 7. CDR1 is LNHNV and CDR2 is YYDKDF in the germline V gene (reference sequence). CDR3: CATSRVDRGRETQYF. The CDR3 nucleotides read TGTGCCACCAGCAGAGTGGATAGGGGGCGGGAGACCCAGTACTTC.

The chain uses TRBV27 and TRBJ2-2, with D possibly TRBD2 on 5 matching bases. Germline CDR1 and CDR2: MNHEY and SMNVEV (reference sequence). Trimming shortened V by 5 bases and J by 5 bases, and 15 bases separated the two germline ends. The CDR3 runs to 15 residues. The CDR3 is CASSGRRMGTGELFF. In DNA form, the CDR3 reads TGTGCCAGCAGTGGACGGAGGATGGGTACCGGGGAGCTGTTTTTT.

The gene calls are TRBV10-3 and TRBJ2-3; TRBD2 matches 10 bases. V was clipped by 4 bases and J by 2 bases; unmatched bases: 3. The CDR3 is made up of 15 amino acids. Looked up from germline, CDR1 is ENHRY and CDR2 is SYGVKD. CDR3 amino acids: CAISVAGGFTDTQYF. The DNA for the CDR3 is TGTGCCATCAGTGTAGCGGGGGGATTCACAGATACGCAGTATTTT.